Sequencing of this TCR beta chain was carried out in a study of PD-1 blockade in classical Hodgkin lymphoma. Here immunoSEQ multiplex PCR was the method, and the copy in TCRdb shows in-frame clones only, minus some. The sample holds approximately 21,000 clones; 68% are singletons and the top ten take more than 5%. Brentuximab vedotin exposure varied, and every patient relapsed after autologous stem cell transplantation. Germline CDR1 reads MNHNS; CDR2 reads SASEGT. Trimming left V 9 bases short and J 3 bases short, with 15 bases between. The CDR3 totals 13 residues. The starting material was peripheral blood mononuclear cells (PBMCs), obtained at baseline. The sequence was obtained from a human donor with classical Hodgkin lymphoma. J is TRBJ2-7 and V is TRBV6-1, with TRBD2 as a possible D gene (6 bases). CDR3 sequence reads: CASEGPGVYEQYF. The CDR3 DNA reads as TGTGCCAGTGAAGGACCGGGGGTCTACGAGCAGTACTTC.